Following are 26 T cell receptor beta chains from one sample sequenced in a study of naive and memory T cell subsets. The beta constant-region primer was an equimolar mix of two oligonucleotides covering TRBC1 and TRBC2. TCRdb re-derived calls from the UMI-ligation and nested PCR reads in MiXCR, one entry per CDR3 protein. The sample includes 81,000 or so distinct CDR3 sequences, 7% to 7.5% of them seen just once. The sequencing sample was made of central memory CD4+ T cells from blood. The receptors originated from a human donor in good health.

This chain uses TRBV6-6 with TRBJ2-2; no clear D. CDR3 length: 17 residues. Trimming left V 0 bases short and J 0 bases short, with 11 bases between. Germline loops: CDR1 MNHNY, CDR2 SVGAGI (reference sequence). This CDR3 is CASSYSIRRTNTGELFF. The CDR3 DNA follows: TGTGCCAGCAGTTACTCGATTCGAAGGACGAACACCGGGGAGCTGTTTTTT.

The chain has TRBV14 and TRBJ1-5, with D maybe TRBD1 (5 bases). The CDR3 spans 16 residues. The germline CDR1 and CDR2 sequences are SGHDN and FVKESK. The germline V and J ends were trimmed by 3 bases and 1 base, with 13 bases remaining between them. The DNA for the CDR3 is TGTGCCAGCAGCCACCTTCAGGGAGCGAGCAATCAGCCCCAGCATTTT. Amino acids: CASSHLQGASNQPQHF.

This clonotype appeared many times. The V call is TRBV5-5, the J call TRBJ1-6; the D gene is possibly TRBD1 (6 bases). The CDR3 extends over 17 amino acids. From germline, CDR1 is SGHKS and CDR2 YYEKEE (reference sequence). With 2 bases removed from V and 5 bases from J, the gap between germline ends came to 17 bases. CDR3 sequence (DNA): TGTGCCAGCAGCTTAACTCTCGTCGGACAGAATAATTCACCCCTCCACTTT. Translated, it gives CASSLTLVGQNNSPLHF.

In this sample, this clonotype turned up a few times. The rearrangement uses TRBV5-8 and TRBJ2-1; 9 nucleotides match TRBD1. Germline lookup yields CDR1 SGHTS and CDR2 YDEGEE. This CDR3 is built from 16 residues. V lost 4 bases to trimming and J lost 4 bases; unmatched junction nucleotides: 9. CDR3 DNA: TGTGCCAGCAGCCGACAATACGGGACAGGGTACAATGAGCAGTTCTTC. It is translated as CASSRQYGTGYNEQFF.

This clonotype was recorded many times. The chain carries TRBV5-6 and TRBJ2-3, with TRBD2 matching over 7 bases. Germline V CDR1 and CDR2: SGHDT, YYEEEE. The CDR3 has 13 residues. J was trimmed by 5 bases and V by 4 bases; bases with no gene match: 4. This CDR3 is CASSREAVDTQYF. In DNA form, the CDR3 reads TGTGCCAGCAGCCGGGAGGCGGTAGATACGCAGTATTTT.

In this sample, this clonotype turned up many times. J is TRBJ2-7 and V is TRBV27, with 9 bases lining up with TRBD1. With 5 bases clipped from V and 4 bases from J, the junction kept 9 bases outside the gene matches. There are 15 residues in the CDR3. The germline gives CDR1 MNHEY, CDR2 SMNVEV (reference sequence). CDR3 residues: CASSRTGGEGYEQYF. CDR3 bases: TGTGCCAGCAGTCGAACAGGGGGCGAAGGTTACGAGCAGTACTTC.

The gene calls are TRBV10-2 and TRBJ1-1, with a weak D call TRBD1 (5 bases). V lost 1 base and J lost 1, with 10 bases in between. Germline values: CDR1 WSHSY, CDR2 SAAADI. The length of the CDR3 is 15 residues. The CDR3 region has the DNA TGCGCCAGCAGTGAGTGGGGCACGGCGAACACTGAAGCTTTCTTT. Residues: CASSEWGTANTEAFF.

This clonotype was recorded at least ten times. The chain couples TRBV20-1 to TRBJ2-1, with D possibly being TRBD2 (6 bases). With 5 bases removed from V and 0 bases from J, the gap between germline ends came to 20 bases. The CDR3 consists of 17 residues. From germline, CDR1 is DFQATT and CDR2 SNEGSKA (reference sequence). The CDR3, as DNA: TGCAGTGCTCGCCCCTCGAGGCGGAGGGGCTCCTACAATGAGCAGTTCTTC. Translated, it gives CSARPSRRRGSYNEQFF.

Ten or more counts support this clonotype. This rearrangement joins TRBV5-1 to TRBJ2-1; D remains unclear. Trimming pared 0 bases from V and 0 bases from J, leaving 13 bases between. This CDR3 has 17 residues. CDR1 SGHRS and CDR2 YFSETQ come from the germline V gene. The CDR3 DNA sequence: TGCGCCAGCAGCTTGGGGCCCCGGCCCAGCTCCTACAATGAGCAGTTCTTC. This sequence encodes CASSLGPRPSSYNEQFF.

Comment on this clonotype: Germline and junction disagree at one end, which may indicate a read error. This chain connects TRBV30 to TRBJ2-5; the match to TRBD2 covers 8 bases. The CDR3 has 13 residues. From germline, CDR1 is GTSNPN and CDR2 SVGIG (reference sequence). In DNA, the CDR3 is TGTGTCTGGAGCCCGGGGGGGGTTGAGACCCAGTACTTC. It codes for CVWSPGGVETQYF.

The chain has TRBV29-1 and TRBJ1-3, with D possibly being TRBD1 (5 bases). CDR3 length: 14 amino acids. The germline V gene has CDR1 SQVTM and CDR2 ANQGSEA. V lost 7 bases to trimming and J lost 8 bases, with 21 bases between them. CDR3 nucleotide sequence: TGCAGCGGATCCTCAGGGTTTCTTACGGACACCATATATTTT. Translation gives CSGSSGFLTDTIYF. Using reference TRBV29-1 and TRBJ1-3 for the parts outside the CDR3, the full variable domain is SAVISQKPSRDICQRGTSLTIQCQVDSQVTMMFWYRQQPGQSLTLIATANQGSEATYESGFVIDKFPISRPNLTFSTLTVSNMSPEDSSIYLCSGSSGFLTDTIYFGEGSWLTVV.

The rearrangement uses TRBV4-2 and TRBJ2-2, with 7 bases lining up with TRBD2. The CDR3 loop spans 16 amino acids. The V gene's germline CDR1 is LGHNA and CDR2 YNFKEQ. Trimming took 0 bases from V and 5 from J; bases not matched to a gene: 6. CDR3 amino acids: CASSQETREITGELFF. CDR3 coding DNA: TGTGCCAGCAGCCAAGAGACGCGGGAGATTACCGGGGAGCTGTTTTTT.

This chain connects TRBV20-1 to TRBJ2-4; possibly TRBD1 or TRBD2 for D (5 bases each). This CDR3 comprises 13 residues. Trimming left V 6 bases short and J 8 bases short, with 17 bases between. From germline, CDR1 is DFQATT and CDR2 SNEGSKA (reference sequence). CDR3 amino acids: CSAPLRGPDIQYF. DNA for the CDR3: TGCAGTGCCCCCCTCCGGGGACCCGACATTCAGTACTTC.

This clonotype was seen ten or more times. V gene TRBV19 combines with J gene TRBJ2-7; D call uncertain. V shed 6 bases and J shed 3 bases, with 6 bases lying between them. Per the germline V gene, CDR1 is LNHDA and CDR2 is SQIVND (reference sequence). The CDR3 loop spans 11 amino acids. The DNA for the CDR3 is TGTGCCAGTAGCGACGTCTACGAGCAGTACTTC. It translates to CASSDVYEQYF.

This clonotype was observed a few times. The chain uses TRBV9 and TRBJ2-7, with no clear D. Trimming left V 2 bases short and J 2 bases short, with 8 bases between. The CDR3 is made up of 13 amino acids. Germline values: CDR1 SGDLS, CDR2 YYNGEE. The CDR3 is CASSVGLAYEQYF. In nucleotides, the CDR3 is TGTGCCAGCAGCGTGGGGTTAGCCTACGAGCAGTACTTC.

In its sample, this clonotype was seen a few times. This sequence joins TRBV7-8 and TRBJ2-1; D possibly corresponds to TRBD2 (6 bases). V was clipped by 7 bases and J by 6 bases, with 19 bases between them. The V gene's germline CDR1 is SGHVS and CDR2 FQNEAQ. This CDR3 spans 15 amino acids. As DNA, the CDR3 is TGTGCCAGCACTGATCCGGGACTTGGGGGCAATGAGCAGTTCTTC. Protein: CASTDPGLGGNEQFF.

This clonotype was counted at least ten times. V gene TRBV5-6 combines with J gene TRBJ2-1, with TRBD1 as a possible D gene (5 bases). V was trimmed by 0 bases and J by 1 base, leaving 8 bases between them. From germline, CDR1 is SGHDT and CDR2 YYEEEE. The CDR3 runs to 15 residues. CDR3 region: CASSLVQGSYNEQFF. The CDR3 nucleotides read TGTGCCAGCAGCTTGGTTCAGGGTTCCTACAATGAGCAGTTCTTC.

This clonotype was seen at least ten times. The chain has TRBV30 and TRBJ1-1; tentative D call: TRBD1 (5 bases). CDR3 size: 13 residues. Trimming left V 5 bases short and J 2 bases short, with 12 bases between. Germline lookup yields CDR1 GTSNPN and CDR2 SVGIG (reference sequence). The CDR3 region has the DNA TGTGCCTGGGCGAAACAGGCTAACACTGAAGCTTTCTTT. It encodes CAWAKQANTEAFF.

The rearrangement joins TRBV4-2 to TRBJ2-3, with D tentatively TRBD2 (7 bases). CDR1 is LGHNA, CDR2 YNFKEQ, per germline. V was pared by 0 bases and J by 5 bases, with 18 bases between. This CDR3 is 17 amino acids long. CDR3 nucleotide sequence: TGTGCCAGCAGCCAAGATCCGAGGGGGGGCGGGAAAGATACGCAGTATTTT. Amino acid sequence: CASSQDPRGGGKDTQYF.

This clonotype was seen just once. This chain joins TRBV6-2 or TRBV6-3 and TRBJ2-7; D ambiguous. CDR3 length: 12 residues. V shed 0 bases and J shed 3 bases, with 3 bases lying between them. Germline CDR1 and CDR2: MNHEY and SVGEGT. The CDR3, as DNA: TGTGCCAGCAGTTACTCCGACTACGAGCAGTACTTC. Translation gives CASSYSDYEQYF.

The rearrangement uses TRBV20-1 and TRBJ1-2, with TRBD1 identical over 10 bases. The CDR3 extends over 13 amino acids. Germline V gene data show CDR1 as DFQATT and CDR2 as SNEGSKA (reference sequence). V lost 1 base, J lost 5 bases, and 1 base stayed unmatched. The CDR3 DNA sequence: TGCAGTGCTAGAGGGGACAGGGGTTATGGCTACACCTTC. It specifies CSARGDRGYGYTF.

Here the CDR3 DNA reads TGTGCCAGCAGATGGGACAGGGATACCGGGGAGCTGTTTTTT. Protein: CASRWDRDTGELFF. The chain employs TRBV2 and TRBJ2-2, with TRBD1 matching over 9 bases. Trimming cost V 6 bases and J 5 bases; bases outside gene matches: 4. This CDR3 spans 14 amino acids. Germline values: CDR1 SNHLY, CDR2 FYNNEI.

At least ten counts were recorded for this clonotype. The chain employs TRBV20-1 and TRBJ2-1; D unresolved. Trimming left V 6 bases short and J 9 bases short, with 18 bases between. This CDR3 is built from 13 residues. The germline V gene has CDR1 DFQATT and CDR2 SNEGSKA (reference sequence). The CDR3 reads CSAPLVHNGEQFF. The CDR3 region has the DNA TGCAGTGCCCCCCTGGTGCACAACGGTGAGCAGTTCTTC.

This clonotype was picked up many times. The V gene is TRBV7-2, the J gene TRBJ1-6; no reliable D call. Deletions cut 1 base from V and 7 bases from J, with 11 bases between. The CDR3 loop spans 15 amino acids. Germline-derived CDR1 and CDR2 are SGHTA and FQGNSA. The CDR3: CASSLVTGLNSPLHF. The CDR3 region has the DNA TGTGCCAGCAGCTTAGTTACCGGGCTGAATTCACCCCTCCACTTT.

This clonotype was counted at least ten times. The genes are TRBV7-2 and TRBJ1-2; no definite D call. The germline gives CDR1 SGHTA, CDR2 FQGNSA. CDR3 size: 14 residues. V was clipped by 3 bases and J by 4 bases, with 12 bases between them. The CDR3 DNA reads as TGTGCCAGCAGCTTGGGGTACGGAGGCTATGGCTACACCTTC. Residues: CASSLGYGGYGYTF.

In its sample, this clonotype was seen a few times. The J gene is TRBJ2-5, the V gene TRBV19; possibly TRBD2 for D (7 bases). Germline CDR1 is LNHDA and CDR2 is SQIVND (reference sequence). Trimming removed 4 bases at V and 5 bases at J, with 20 bases between. The CDR3 runs 16 residues. The CDR3 loop is CASSRRDGGRGETQYF. The CDR3 region has the DNA TGTGCCAGTAGTAGGAGGGACGGGGGGCGAGGGGAGACCCAGTACTTC.